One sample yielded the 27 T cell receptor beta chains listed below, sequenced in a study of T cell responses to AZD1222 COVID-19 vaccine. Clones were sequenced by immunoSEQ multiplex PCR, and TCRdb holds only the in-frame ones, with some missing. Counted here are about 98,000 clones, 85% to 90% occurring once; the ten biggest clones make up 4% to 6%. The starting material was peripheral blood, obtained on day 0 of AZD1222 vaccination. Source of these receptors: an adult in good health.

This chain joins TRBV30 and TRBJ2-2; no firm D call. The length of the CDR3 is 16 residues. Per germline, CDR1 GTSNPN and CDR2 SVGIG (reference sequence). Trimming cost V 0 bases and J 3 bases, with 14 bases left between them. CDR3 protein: CAWSVQVLGYTGELFF. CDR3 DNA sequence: TGTGCCTGGAGTGTACAAGTATTAGGATACACCGGGGAGCTGTTTTTT.

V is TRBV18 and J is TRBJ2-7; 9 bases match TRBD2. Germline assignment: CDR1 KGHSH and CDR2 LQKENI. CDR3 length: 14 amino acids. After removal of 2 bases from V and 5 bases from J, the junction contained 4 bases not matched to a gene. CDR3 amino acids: CASSPAGGRNEQYF. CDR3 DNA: TGTGCCAGCTCACCAGCGGGAGGGCGGAACGAGCAGTACTTC.

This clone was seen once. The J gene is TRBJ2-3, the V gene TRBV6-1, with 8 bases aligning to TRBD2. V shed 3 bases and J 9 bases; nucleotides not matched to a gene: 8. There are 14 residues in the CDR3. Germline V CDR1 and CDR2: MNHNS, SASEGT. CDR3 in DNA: TGTGCCAGCAGTGACGGGGTTAGCGGGATAACGCAGTATTTT. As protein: CASSDGVSGITQYF.

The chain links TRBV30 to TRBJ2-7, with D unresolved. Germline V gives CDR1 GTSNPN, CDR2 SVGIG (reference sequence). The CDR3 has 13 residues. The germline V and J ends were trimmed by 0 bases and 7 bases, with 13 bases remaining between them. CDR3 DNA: TGTGCCTGGAGTGTCGGGCGGTTTGAAGAGCAGTACTTC. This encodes CAWSVGRFEEQYF.

CDR3 sequence reads: CASSPRWQGAFYEQYF. Here the CDR3 DNA reads TGTGCCAGCAGCCCGCGGTGGCAGGGGGCTTTCTACGAGCAGTACTTC. The chain is built from TRBV14 and TRBJ2-7, with TRBD1 matching 8 bases. J gave up 3 bases and V 4 bases, and 11 bases lay outside the gene matches. Germline V gene sequence: CDR1 SGHDN, CDR2 FVKESK. The CDR3 runs 16 residues.

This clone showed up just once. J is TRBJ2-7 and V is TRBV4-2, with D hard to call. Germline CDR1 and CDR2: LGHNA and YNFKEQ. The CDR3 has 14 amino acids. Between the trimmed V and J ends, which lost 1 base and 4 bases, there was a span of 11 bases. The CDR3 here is CASSQVSSLYEQYF. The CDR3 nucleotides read TGTGCCAGCAGCCAAGTTAGCTCCCTTTACGAGCAGTACTTC.

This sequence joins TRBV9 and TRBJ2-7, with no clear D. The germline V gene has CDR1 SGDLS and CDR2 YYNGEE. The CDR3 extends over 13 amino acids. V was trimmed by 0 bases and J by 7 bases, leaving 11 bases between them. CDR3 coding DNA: TGTGCCAGCAGCGTAGTCTGTCCTAATGAGCAGTACTTC. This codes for CASSVVCPNEQYF. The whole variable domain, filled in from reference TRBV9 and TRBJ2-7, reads DSGVTQTPKHLITATGQRVTLRCSPRSGDLSVYWYQQSLDQGLQFLIQYYNGEERAKGNILERFSAQQFPDLHSELNLSSLELGDSALYFCASSVVCPNEQYFGPGTRLTVT.

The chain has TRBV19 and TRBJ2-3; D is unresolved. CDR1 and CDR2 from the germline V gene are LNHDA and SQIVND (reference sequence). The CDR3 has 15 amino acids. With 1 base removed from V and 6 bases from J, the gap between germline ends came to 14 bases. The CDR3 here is CASSIVDTPSDTQYF. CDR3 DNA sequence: TGTGCCAGTAGTATAGTAGACACCCCGAGTGATACGCAGTATTTT.

CDR3 nucleotide sequence: TGTGCCAGCCGCAGGCAGTTCGGCAATCAGCCCCAGCATTTT. Its protein is CASRRQFGNQPQHF. The rearrangement joins TRBV5-8 to TRBJ1-5; no reliable D call. V lost 7 bases, J lost 2 bases, and 13 bases lay in between. Germline CDR1 and CDR2: SGHTS and YDEGEE. CDR3 size: 14 residues.

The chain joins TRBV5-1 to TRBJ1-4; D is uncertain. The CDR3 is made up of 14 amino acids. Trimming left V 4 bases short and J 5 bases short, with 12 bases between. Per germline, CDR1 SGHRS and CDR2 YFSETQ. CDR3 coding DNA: TGCGCCAGCAGCCATGAGGGAGGGAATGAAAAACTGTTTTTT. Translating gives CASSHEGGNEKLFF.

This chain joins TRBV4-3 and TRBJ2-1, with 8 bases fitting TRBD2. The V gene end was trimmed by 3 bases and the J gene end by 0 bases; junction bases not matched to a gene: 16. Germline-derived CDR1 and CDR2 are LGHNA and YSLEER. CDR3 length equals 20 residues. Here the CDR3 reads CASSQMNLAGRLSSYNEQFF. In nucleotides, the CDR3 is TGCGCCAGCAGCCAGATGAATTTAGCGGGACGGCTTAGCTCCTACAATGAGCAGTTCTTC.

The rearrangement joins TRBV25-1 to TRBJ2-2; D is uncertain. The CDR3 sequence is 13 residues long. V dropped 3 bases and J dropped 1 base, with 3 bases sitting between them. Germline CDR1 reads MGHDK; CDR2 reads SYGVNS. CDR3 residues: CASSEENTGELFF. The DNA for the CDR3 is TGTGCCAGCAGTGAGGAGAACACCGGGGAGCTGTTTTTT.

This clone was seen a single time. The CDR3 reads CASSRGLAGTQETQYF. The CDR3 DNA sequence: TGTGCCAGCAGCCGCGGACTAGCGGGAACCCAAGAGACCCAGTACTTC. The chain carries TRBV27 and TRBJ2-5, with TRBD2 matching over 12 bases. The CDR3 runs 16 residues. The V gene end was trimmed by 6 bases and the J gene end by 1 base; junction bases not matched to a gene: 6. From germline, CDR1 is MNHEY and CDR2 SMNVEV (reference sequence).

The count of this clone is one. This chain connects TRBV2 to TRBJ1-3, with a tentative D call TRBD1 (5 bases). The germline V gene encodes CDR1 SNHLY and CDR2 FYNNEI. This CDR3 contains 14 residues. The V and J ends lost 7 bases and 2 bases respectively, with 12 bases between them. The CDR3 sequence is CASTSGTAGNTIYF. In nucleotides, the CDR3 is TGTGCCAGCACCTCCGGGACTGCTGGAAACACCATATATTTT.

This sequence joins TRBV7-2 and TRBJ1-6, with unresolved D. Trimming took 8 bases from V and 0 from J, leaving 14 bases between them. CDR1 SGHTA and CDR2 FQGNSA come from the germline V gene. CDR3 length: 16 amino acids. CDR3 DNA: TGTGCCAGCCGACTATTCGCGCGCTCCTATAATTCACCCCTCCACTTT. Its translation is CASRLFARSYNSPLHF. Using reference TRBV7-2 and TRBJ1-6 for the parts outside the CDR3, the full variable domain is GAGVSQSPSNKVTEKGKDVELRCDPISGHTALYWYRQSLGQGLEFLIYFQGNSAPDKSGLPSDRFSAERTGGSVSTLTIQRTQQEDSAVYLCASRLFARSYNSPLHFGNGTRLTVT.

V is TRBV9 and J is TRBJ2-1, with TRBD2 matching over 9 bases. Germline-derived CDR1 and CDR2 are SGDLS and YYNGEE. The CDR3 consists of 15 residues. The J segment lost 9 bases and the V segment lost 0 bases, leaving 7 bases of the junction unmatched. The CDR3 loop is CASSVGASGISEQFF. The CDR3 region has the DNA TGTGCCAGCAGCGTAGGGGCTAGCGGGATAAGTGAGCAGTTCTTC.

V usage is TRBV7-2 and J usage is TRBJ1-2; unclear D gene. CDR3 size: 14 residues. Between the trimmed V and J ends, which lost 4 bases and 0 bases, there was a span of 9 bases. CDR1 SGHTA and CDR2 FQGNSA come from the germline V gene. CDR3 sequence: CASSSLPTNYGYTF. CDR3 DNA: TGTGCCAGCAGCTCCCTTCCCACTAACTATGGCTACACCTTC.

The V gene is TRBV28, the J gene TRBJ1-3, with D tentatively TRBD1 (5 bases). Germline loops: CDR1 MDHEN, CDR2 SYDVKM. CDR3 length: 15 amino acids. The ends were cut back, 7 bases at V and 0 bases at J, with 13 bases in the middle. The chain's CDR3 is CASNGGPTSGNTIYF. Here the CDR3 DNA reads TGTGCCAGCAACGGGGGACCGACCTCTGGAAACACCATATATTTT.

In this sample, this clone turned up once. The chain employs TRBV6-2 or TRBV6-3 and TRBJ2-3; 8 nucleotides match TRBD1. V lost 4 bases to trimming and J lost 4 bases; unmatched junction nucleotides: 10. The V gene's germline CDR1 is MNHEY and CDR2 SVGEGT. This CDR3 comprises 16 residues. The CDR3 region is CASSSLGQGRADTQYF. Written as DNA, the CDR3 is TGTGCCAGCAGTTCCCTCGGACAGGGTCGCGCAGATACGCAGTATTTT.

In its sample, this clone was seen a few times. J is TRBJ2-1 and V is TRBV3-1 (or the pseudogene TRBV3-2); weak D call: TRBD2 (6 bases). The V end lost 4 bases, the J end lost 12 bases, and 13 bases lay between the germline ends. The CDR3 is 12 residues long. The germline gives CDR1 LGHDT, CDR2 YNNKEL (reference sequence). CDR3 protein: CASSPGLLGQFF. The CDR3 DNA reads TGTGCCAGCAGCCCGGGACTTCTCGGGCAGTTCTTC.

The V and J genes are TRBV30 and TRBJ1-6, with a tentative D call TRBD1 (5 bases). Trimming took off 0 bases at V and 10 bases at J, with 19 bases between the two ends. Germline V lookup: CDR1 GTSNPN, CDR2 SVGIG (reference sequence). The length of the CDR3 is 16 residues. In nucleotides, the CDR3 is TGTGCCTGGAGTGTAGGCGGGGCGGGGGTATTATCACCCCTCCACTTT. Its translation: CAWSVGGAGVLSPLHF.

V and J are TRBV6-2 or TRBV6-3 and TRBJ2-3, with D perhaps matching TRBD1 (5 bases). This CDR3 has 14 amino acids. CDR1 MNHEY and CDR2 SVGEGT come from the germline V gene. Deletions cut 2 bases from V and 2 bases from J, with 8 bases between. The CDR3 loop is CASSYDSFTDTQYF. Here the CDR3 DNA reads TGTGCCAGCAGTTACGACAGCTTCACAGATACGCAGTATTTT.

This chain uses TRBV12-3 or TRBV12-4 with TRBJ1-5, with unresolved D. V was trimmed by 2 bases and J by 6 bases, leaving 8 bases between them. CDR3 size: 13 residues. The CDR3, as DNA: TGTGCCAGCAGTTTAAATGCGGGTCAGCCCCAGCATTTT. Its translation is CASSLNAGQPQHF.

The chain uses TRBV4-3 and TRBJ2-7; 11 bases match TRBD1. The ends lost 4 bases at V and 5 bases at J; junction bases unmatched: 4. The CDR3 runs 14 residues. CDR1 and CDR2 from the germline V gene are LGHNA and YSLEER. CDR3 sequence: CASSPGQGADEQYF. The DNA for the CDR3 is TGCGCCAGCAGCCCTGGACAGGGGGCCGACGAGCAGTACTTC.

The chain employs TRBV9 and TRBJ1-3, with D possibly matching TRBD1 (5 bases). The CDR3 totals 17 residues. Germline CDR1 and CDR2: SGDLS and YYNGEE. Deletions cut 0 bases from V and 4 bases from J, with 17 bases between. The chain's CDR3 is CASSVVPGDWGGNTIYF. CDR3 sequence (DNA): TGTGCCAGCAGCGTAGTCCCCGGGGATTGGGGCGGAAACACCATATATTTT.

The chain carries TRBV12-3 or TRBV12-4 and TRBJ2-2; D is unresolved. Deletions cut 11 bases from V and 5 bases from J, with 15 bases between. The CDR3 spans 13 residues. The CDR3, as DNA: TGTGCCTCGAGGTGGCTGGGGACCGGGGAGCTGTTTTTT. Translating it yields CASRWLGTGELFF.

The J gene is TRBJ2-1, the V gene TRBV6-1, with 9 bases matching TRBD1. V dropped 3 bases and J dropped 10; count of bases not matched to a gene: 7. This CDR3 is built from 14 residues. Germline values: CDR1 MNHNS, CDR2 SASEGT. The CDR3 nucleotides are TGTGCCAGCAGTGAGACAGGGGGGGTGACGGAGCAGTTCTTC. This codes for CASSETGGVTEQFF.